The rows below give T cell receptor beta chains drawn from one sample of a study of post-analysis software for immune sequencing data. One entry per CDR3 protein, called by TCRdb with MiXCR from the PCR reads. The sample holds roughly 700,000 distinct CDR3 sequences, just under 30% seen once. Sequencing was performed on blood. The receptors were gathered from a girl aged 5-17 years with multiple sclerosis. CDR3s include the opening cysteine and the closing phenylalanine or tryptophan. The order of the fields is D gene, clone size, V gene, J gene, CDR3 DNA, CDR3 protein. The D gene is left open where the match is weak. Expanded clones are given a class, and other clones once, few, many or no size at all.

>TRBD2|.|TRBV28|TRBJ2-3
TGTGCCAGCAGATCCCGGACTAGCGGGTGGCGGCCAGATACGCAGTATTTT
CASRSRTSGWRPDTQYF
>.|many|TRBV9|TRBJ2-3
TGTGCCAGCAGCGATTCTAGCACAGATACGCAGTATTTT
CASSDSSTDTQYF
>.|.|TRBV20-1|TRBJ1-2
TGCAGTGCTAGAGTAAGACAGTCATCCTACACCTTC
CSARVRQSSYTF
>.|few|TRBV27|TRBJ2-5
TGTGCCAGCAGTTCGAATGGGGGCTGGGAGACCCAGTACTTC
CASSSNGGWETQYF
>TRBD1|few|TRBV29-1|TRBJ1-2
TGCAGCGTTGGTTTGGGACAGGGGCACTATGGCTACACCTTC
CSVGLGQGHYGYTF
>TRBD2|few|TRBV12-3/TRBV12-4|TRBJ2-3
TGTGCCAGCGGGTTAGGGACTAGCGGGGGAACGCAGTATTTT
CASGLGTSGGTQYF
>TRBD2|.|TRBV7-2|TRBJ2-1
TGTGCCAGCAGCTTATCTAGCGGGGGTCGGGGGGAGCAGTTCTTC
CASSLSSGGRGEQFF
>TRBD2|.|TRBV20-1|TRBJ2-7
TGCAGTGCCAGCGCCGGGACTAGTGTGTTCAATGAGCAGTACTTC
CSASAGTSVFNEQYF
>TRBD1|.|TRBV29-1|TRBJ1-5
TGCAGCGTTGTACCAGGGGGTAATCAGCCCCAGCATTTT
CSVVPGGNQPQHF
>TRBD1|.|TRBV10-3|TRBJ2-7
TGTGCCATCAGTGGGTTGGGTACTGTGGGGACAGAAATTGCCCCCGAGCAGTACTTC
CAISGLGTVGTEIAPEQYF
>.|.|TRBV27|TRBJ1-1
TGTGCCAGCAGCTATACGGAGAACACTGAAGCTTTCTTT
CASSYTENTEAFF
>.|.|TRBV6-1|TRBJ2-4
TGTGCCACCCGGGGGTGCCAACAAAGACTAGCCAAAAACATTCAGTACTTC
CATRGCQQRLAKNIQYF
>TRBD2|few|TRBV7-2|TRBJ2-7
TGTGCCAGCAGTGTGAGGACTAGCGGGAACTACGAGCAGTACTTC
CASSVRTSGNYEQYF